This T cell receptor beta chain was identified in a study of graft-versus-host responses after intestinal transplantation. Across the whole study: Recipients underwent multivisceral, liver-intestinal, or isolated intestinal transplants. Once they had received anti-thymocyte globulin induction, all recipients took tacrolimus and steroids for around 3 years. Study-wide points: High graft-versus-host to host-versus-graft T cell clonal ratios marked allografts of patients with graft-donor macrochimerism.

Trimming took off 1 base at V and 7 bases at J, with 14 bases between the two ends. There are 15 residues in the CDR3. Per the germline V gene, CDR1 is SGHTA and CDR2 is FQGNSA. The repertoire was sequenced with immunoSEQ multiplex PCR; TCRdb's copy has only in-frame clones and lacks some. Of tens of thousands of clones listed, more than 85% are singletons. Concerning this clone: Its specificity is unknown.

The material sequenced was unstimulated CD8+ T cells sorted from spleen or lymph node cells, taken before intestinal transplant. The sequence was obtained from a human donor who received an intestinal transplant. V usage is TRBV7-2 and J usage is TRBJ2-1; TRBD1 is a possible D gene (6 bases). The CDR3 DNA reads as TGTGCCAGCAGCTTAGGCCGAACAGGGTTTAATGAGCAGTTCTTC. Translation: CASSLGRTGFNEQFF.